The 10 T cell receptor beta chains below come from one sample, sequenced in a study of T-cell reconstitution after alpha-beta-depleted transplantation in children. Library preparation (for TCRbeta) was performed with unique molecular identifiers. Using its own MiXCR run on the PCR reads, TCRdb lists one record per CDR3 protein. The data show hundreds of thousands of distinct CDR3 sequences, about 9.4% seen once. Sample: PBMCs, taken before TCRalphabeta/CD19-depleted stem cell transplant. The receptors stem from a boy younger than two with acute myeloid leukemia, due to receive a stem cell transplant.

In its sample, this clonotype was seen many times. The chain is built from TRBV10-3 and TRBJ2-1; 11 nucleotides align to TRBD1. This CDR3 is built from 14 residues. Germline assignment: CDR1 ENHRY and CDR2 SYGVKD. The J segment lost 7 bases and the V segment lost 7 bases, leaving 6 bases of the junction unmatched. CDR3 DNA: TGTGCCATCACCGGGACAGGGGGAGGGAATGAGCAGTTCTTC. Translated: CAITGTGGGNEQFF.

In its sample, this clonotype was seen many times. V usage is TRBV12-3 or TRBV12-4 and J usage is TRBJ1-3; unclear D gene. The CDR3 has 12 residues. Trimming took off 4 bases at V and 5 bases at J, with 6 bases between the two ends. CDR3: CASSSARNTIYF. The CDR3 DNA is TGTGCCAGCAGTTCGGCCCGAAACACCATATATTTT.

At least ten counts were recorded for this clonotype. The chain joins TRBV14 to TRBJ2-1, with 7 bases fitting TRBD1. The germline V gene encodes CDR1 SGHDN and CDR2 FVKESK. This CDR3 contains 16 residues. J lost 7 bases, V lost 4 bases, and 13 bases had no gene match. The CDR3 bases are TGTGCCAGCAGCCTTCGACAGGGTTTTTTGTATAATGAGCAGTTCTTC. As protein: CASSLRQGFLYNEQFF. Supplemented by reference TRBV14 and TRBJ2-1, the full variable domain reads EAGVTQFPSHSVIEKGQTVTLRCDPISGHDNLYWYRRVMGKEIKFLLHFVKESKQDESGMPNNRFLAERTGGTYSTLKVQPAELEDSGVYFCASSLRQGFLYNEQFFGPGTRLTVL.

This clonotype was observed many times. This rearrangement joins TRBV9 to TRBJ2-5; D tentatively fits TRBD1 or TRBD2 (5 bases each). Looked up from germline, CDR1 is SGDLS and CDR2 is YYNGEE. The CDR3 length is 14 residues. The germline V and J ends were trimmed by 4 bases and 7 bases, with 17 bases remaining between them. As DNA, the CDR3 is TGTGCCAGCAGCCCGGGGACCGCTAGGACGACCCAGTACTTC. It translates to CASSPGTARTTQYF.

This clonotype came up many times. J is TRBJ2-7 and V is TRBV28, with a tentative D call TRBD2 (6 bases). Between the trimmed V and J ends, which lost 7 bases and 9 bases, there was a span of 16 bases. Germline V lookup: CDR1 MDHEN, CDR2 SYDVKM. CDR3 length: 12 amino acids. CDR3 DNA sequence: TGTGCCAGCAACATGGGACTCCTAGTGCAGTACTTC. Translation: CASNMGLLVQYF.

This clonotype was counted at least ten times. The gene calls are TRBV4-3 and TRBJ2-7; TRBD1 might be the D (6 bases). This CDR3 has 15 residues. Germline V gene data show CDR1 as LGHNA and CDR2 as YSLEER. The V end lost 4 bases, the J end lost 1 base, and 14 bases lay between the germline ends. As DNA, the CDR3 is TGCGCCAGCAGCCTAGACTCGACAGGATCCTACGAGCAGTACTTC. This sequence encodes CASSLDSTGSYEQYF.

This clonotype was counted between two and nine times. The chain links TRBV20-1 to TRBJ2-2; 7 bases match TRBD1. The germline CDR1 and CDR2 sequences are DFQATT and SNEGSKA (reference sequence). V shed 1 base and J 3 bases; nucleotides not matched to a gene: 11. CDR3 size: 17 residues. The DNA for the CDR3 is TGCAGTGCTAGAGTCCTGAAGACAGGGCGAGACACCGGGGAGCTGTTTTTT. Its protein is CSARVLKTGRDTGELFF.

The V gene is TRBV24-1, the J gene TRBJ2-1, with 10 bases identical to TRBD2. The CDR3 runs to 15 residues. J was trimmed by 10 bases and V by 3 bases; bases with no gene match: 8. Germline V lookup: CDR1 KGHDR, CDR2 SFDVKD. The CDR3 region is CATSDPLAGAREQFF. The CDR3 DNA follows: TGTGCCACCAGTGATCCGCTAGCGGGGGCCCGGGAGCAGTTCTTC.

This clonotype was observed many times. The J gene is TRBJ2-2, the V gene TRBV20-1, with D unclear. V dropped 2 bases and J dropped 1 base, with 5 bases sitting between them. The length of the CDR3 is 13 residues. Germline V gene lookup returns CDR1 DFQATT and CDR2 SNEGSKA (reference sequence). The CDR3 coding sequence is TGCAGTGCTAGACAGGAGAACACCGGGGAGCTGTTTTTT. Residues: CSARQENTGELFF.

This clonotype was observed a few times. The V gene is TRBV11-2, the J gene TRBJ2-1, with 7 bases identical to TRBD1. With 4 bases clipped from V and 0 bases from J, the junction kept 6 bases outside the gene matches. The CDR3 has 16 amino acids. The V gene's germline CDR1 is SGHAT and CDR2 FQNNGV. For the CDR3, the DNA is TGTGCCAGCAGCTGGGACAGCCCTCTCTCCTACAATGAGCAGTTCTTC. Its protein is CASSWDSPLSYNEQFF.